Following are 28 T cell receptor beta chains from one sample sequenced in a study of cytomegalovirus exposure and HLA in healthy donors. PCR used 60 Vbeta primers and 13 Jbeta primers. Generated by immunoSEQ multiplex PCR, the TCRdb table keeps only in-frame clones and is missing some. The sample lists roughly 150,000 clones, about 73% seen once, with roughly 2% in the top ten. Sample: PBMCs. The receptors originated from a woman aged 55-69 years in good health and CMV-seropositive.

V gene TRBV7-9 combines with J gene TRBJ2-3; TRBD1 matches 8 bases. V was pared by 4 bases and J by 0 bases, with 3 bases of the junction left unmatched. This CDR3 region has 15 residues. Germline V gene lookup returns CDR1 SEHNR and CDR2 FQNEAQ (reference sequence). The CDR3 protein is CASSSDRASTDTQYF. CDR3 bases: TGTGCCAGCAGCTCGGACAGGGCTAGCACAGATACGCAGTATTTT.

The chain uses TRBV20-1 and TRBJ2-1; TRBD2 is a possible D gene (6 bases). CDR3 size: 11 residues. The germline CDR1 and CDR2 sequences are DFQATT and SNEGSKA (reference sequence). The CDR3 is CRGGVGNEQFF. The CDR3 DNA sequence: TGCAGAGGAGGGGTCGGCAATGAGCAGTTCTTC.

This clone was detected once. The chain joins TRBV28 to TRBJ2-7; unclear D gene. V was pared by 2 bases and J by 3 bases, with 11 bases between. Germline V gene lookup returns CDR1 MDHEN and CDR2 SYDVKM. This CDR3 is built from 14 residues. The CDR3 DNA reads TGTGCCAGCAGTTTACCCGTCAACATCTACGAGCAGTACTTC. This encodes CASSLPVNIYEQYF.

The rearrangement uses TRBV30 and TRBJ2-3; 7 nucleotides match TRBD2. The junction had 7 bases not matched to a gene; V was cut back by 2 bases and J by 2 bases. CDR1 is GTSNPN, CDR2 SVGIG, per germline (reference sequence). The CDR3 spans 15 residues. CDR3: CAWSPGTTLTDTQYF. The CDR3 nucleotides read TGTGCCTGGAGTCCCGGGACTACCCTCACAGATACGCAGTATTTT. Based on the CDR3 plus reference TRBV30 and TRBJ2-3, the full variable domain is SQTIHQWPATLVQPVGSPLSLECTVEGTSNPNLYWYRQAAGRGLQLLFYSVGIGQISSEVPQNLSASRPQDRQFILSSKKLLLSDSGFYLCAWSPGTTLTDTQYFGPGTRLTVL.

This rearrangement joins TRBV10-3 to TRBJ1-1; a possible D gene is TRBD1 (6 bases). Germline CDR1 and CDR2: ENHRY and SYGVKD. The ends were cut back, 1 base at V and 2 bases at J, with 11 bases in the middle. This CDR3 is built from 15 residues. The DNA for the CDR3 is TGTGCCATCAGTGAGTTCGGGGGGCCAAACACTGAAGCTTTCTTT. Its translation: CAISEFGGPNTEAFF.

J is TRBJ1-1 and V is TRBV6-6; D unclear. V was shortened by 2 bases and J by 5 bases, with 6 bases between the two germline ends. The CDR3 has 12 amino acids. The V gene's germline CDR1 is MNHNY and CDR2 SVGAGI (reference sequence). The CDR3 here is CASSYGETEAFF. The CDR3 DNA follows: TGTGCCAGCAGTTACGGGGAGACTGAAGCTTTCTTT.

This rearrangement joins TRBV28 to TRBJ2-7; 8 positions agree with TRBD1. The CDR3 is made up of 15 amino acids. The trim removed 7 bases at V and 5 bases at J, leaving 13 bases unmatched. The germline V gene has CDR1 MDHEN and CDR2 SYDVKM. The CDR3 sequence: CASTYQGVDRDEQYF. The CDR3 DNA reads TGTGCCAGCACCTATCAGGGTGTGGACAGGGACGAGCAGTACTTC.

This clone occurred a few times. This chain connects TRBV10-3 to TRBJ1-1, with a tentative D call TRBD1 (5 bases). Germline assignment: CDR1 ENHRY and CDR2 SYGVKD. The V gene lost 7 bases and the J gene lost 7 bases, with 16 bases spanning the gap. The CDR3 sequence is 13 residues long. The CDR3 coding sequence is TGTGCCATCACCCAAGGGGTAAGTCGTGAAGCTTTCTTT. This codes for CAITQGVSREAFF.

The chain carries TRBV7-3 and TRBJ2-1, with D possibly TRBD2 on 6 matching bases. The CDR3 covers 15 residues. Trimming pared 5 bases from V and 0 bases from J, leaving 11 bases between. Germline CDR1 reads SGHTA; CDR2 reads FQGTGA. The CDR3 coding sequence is TGTGCCAGCAGCCGTAGCGGAACCTCCTACAATGAGCAGTTCTTC. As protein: CASSRSGTSYNEQFF.

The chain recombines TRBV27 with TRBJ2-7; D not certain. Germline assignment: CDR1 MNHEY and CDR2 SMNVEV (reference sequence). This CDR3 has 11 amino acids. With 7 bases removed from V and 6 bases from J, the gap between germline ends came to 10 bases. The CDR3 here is CASTQRFEQYF. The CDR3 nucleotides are TGTGCCAGCACCCAGAGGTTCGAGCAGTACTTC.

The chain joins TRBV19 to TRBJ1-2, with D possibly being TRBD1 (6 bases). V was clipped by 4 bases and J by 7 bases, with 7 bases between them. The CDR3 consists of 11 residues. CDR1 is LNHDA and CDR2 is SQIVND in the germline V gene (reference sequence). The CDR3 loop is CASSTGVGYTF. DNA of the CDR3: TGTGCCAGTAGTACAGGGGTTGGCTACACCTTC.

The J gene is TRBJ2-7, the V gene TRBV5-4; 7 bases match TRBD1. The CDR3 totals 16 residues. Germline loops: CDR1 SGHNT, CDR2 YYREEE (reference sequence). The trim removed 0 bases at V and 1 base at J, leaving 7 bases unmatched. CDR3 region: CASSLGQGQTSYEQYF. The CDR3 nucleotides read TGTGCCAGCAGCTTGGGACAGGGCCAAACTTCCTACGAGCAGTACTTC.

The CDR3 loop is CATSRDAAGEGGYTF. The CDR3 DNA sequence: TGTGCCACCAGCAGAGATGCGGCAGGGGAGGGGGGCTACACCTTC. V usage is TRBV15 and J usage is TRBJ1-2; perhaps TRBD1 as D (6 bases). Per the germline V gene, CDR1 is LNHNV and CDR2 is YYDKDF (reference sequence). Trimming took off 0 bases at V and 8 bases at J, with 16 bases between the two ends. This CDR3 is 15 amino acids long.

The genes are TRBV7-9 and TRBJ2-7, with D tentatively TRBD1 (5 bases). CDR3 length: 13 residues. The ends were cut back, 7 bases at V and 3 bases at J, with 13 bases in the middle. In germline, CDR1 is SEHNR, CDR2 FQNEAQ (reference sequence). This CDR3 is CASNTGPDYEQYF. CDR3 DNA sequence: TGTGCCAGCAACACAGGCCCGGACTACGAGCAGTACTTC.

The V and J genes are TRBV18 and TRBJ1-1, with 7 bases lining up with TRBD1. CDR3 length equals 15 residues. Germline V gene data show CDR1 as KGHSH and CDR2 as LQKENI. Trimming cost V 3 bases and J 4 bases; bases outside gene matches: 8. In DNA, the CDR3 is TGTGCCAGCTCACCCTCGACAGGGAAGTCCACTGAAGCTTTCTTT. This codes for CASSPSTGKSTEAFF.

The DNA of the CDR3 is TGTGCCAGCAGTGCGACGGGGCGGGGAAACTCCTACGAGCAGTACTTC. It is translated as CASSATGRGNSYEQYF. This sequence joins TRBV6-1 and TRBJ2-7, with D possibly being TRBD2 (6 bases). The ends were cut back, 4 bases at V and 0 bases at J, with 16 bases in the middle. This CDR3 has 16 residues. Germline CDR1 is MNHNS and CDR2 is SASEGT.

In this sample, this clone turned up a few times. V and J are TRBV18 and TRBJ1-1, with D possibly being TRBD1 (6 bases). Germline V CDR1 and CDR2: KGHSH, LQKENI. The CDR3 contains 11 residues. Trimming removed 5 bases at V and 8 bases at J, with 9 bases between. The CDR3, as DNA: TGTGCCAGCTCAACGGACAGAGAAGCTTTCTTT. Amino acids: CASSTDREAFF. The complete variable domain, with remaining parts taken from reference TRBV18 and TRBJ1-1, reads NAGVMQNPRHLVRRRGQEARLRCSPMKGHSHVYWYRQLPEEGLKFMVYLQKENIIDESGMPKERFSAEFPKEGPSILRIQQVVRGDSAAYFCASSTDREAFFGQGTRLTVV.

CDR3 loop: CASRPGQGAGTEAFF. The CDR3 coding sequence is TGTGCCAGCAGGCCCGGACAGGGGGCAGGGACTGAAGCTTTCTTT. The genes are TRBV28 and TRBJ1-1; TRBD1 aligns across 11 bases. The CDR3 has 15 amino acids. CDR1 is MDHEN, CDR2 SYDVKM, per germline. J lost 5 bases, V lost 6 bases, and 8 bases had no gene match.

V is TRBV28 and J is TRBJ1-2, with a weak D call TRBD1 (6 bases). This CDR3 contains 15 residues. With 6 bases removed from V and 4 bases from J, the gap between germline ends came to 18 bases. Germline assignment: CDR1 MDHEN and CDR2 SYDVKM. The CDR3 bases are TGTGCCAGCAGGCGCGACAGGAGCGAAACCTATGGCTACACCTTC. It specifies CASRRDRSETYGYTF.

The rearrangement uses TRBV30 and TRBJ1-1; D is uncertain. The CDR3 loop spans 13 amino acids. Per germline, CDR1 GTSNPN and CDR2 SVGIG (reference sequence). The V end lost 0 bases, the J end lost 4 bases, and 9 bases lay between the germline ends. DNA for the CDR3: TGTGCCTGGAGTGTACAGCTATTCACTGAAGCTTTCTTT. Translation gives CAWSVQLFTEAFF.

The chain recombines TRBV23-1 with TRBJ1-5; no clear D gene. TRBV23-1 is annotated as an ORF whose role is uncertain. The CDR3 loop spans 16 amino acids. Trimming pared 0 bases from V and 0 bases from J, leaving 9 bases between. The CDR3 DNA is TGCGCCAGCAGTCAATCAGAGAGTAATAGCAATCAGCCCCAGCATTTT. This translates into CASSQSESNSNQPQHF.

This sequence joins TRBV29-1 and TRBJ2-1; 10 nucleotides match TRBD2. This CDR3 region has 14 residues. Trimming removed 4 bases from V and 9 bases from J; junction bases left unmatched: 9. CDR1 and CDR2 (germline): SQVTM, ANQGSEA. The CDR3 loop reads CSVVGLAGAPEQFF. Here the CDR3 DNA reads TGCAGCGTTGTCGGGCTAGCGGGAGCTCCTGAGCAGTTCTTC.

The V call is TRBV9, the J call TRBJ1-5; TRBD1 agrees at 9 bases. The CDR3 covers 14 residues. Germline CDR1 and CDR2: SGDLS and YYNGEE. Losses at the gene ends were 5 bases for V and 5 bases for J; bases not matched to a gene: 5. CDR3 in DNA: TGTGCCAGCAGTGCGGGACAGGGCGATCAGCCCCAGCATTTT. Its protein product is CASSAGQGDQPQHF.

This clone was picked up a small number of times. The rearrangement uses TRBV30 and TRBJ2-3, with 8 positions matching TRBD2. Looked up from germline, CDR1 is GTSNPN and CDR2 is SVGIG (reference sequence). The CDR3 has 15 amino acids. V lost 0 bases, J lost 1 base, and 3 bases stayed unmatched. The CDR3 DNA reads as TGTGCCTGGAGTGTAGCGGGAGCGGGCACAGATACGCAGTATTTT. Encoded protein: CAWSVAGAGTDTQYF.

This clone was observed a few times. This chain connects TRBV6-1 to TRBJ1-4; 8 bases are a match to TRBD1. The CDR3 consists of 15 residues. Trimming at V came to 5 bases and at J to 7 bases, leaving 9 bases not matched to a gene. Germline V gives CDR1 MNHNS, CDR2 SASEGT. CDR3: CASSPRTGLPEKLFF. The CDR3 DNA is TGTGCCAGCAGTCCTCGGACAGGGTTGCCTGAAAAACTGTTTTTT.

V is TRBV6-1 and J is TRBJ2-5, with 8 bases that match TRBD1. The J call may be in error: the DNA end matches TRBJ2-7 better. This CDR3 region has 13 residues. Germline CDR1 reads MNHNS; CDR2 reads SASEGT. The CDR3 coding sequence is TGTGCAACCTCCCGGGACAGGTCCTACGAGCAGTACTTC. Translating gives CATSRDRSYEQYF.

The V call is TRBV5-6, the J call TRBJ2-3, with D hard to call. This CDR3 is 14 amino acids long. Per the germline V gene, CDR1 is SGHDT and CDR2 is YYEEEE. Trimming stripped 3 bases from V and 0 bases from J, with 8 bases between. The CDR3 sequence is CASSSFLSTDTQYF. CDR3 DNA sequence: TGTGCCAGCAGCTCGTTTCTAAGCACAGATACGCAGTATTTT.

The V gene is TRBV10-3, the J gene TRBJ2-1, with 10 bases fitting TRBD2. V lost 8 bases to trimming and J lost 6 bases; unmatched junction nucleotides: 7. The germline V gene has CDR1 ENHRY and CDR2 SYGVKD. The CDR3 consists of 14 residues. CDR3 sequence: CAIRTSGDANEQFF. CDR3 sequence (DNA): TGTGCCATCCGTACTAGCGGGGACGCCAATGAGCAGTTCTTC.